This record looks at one T cell receptor beta chain sequence and its context. Which antigen it targets is not known. No base-level quality is on record; no much larger clone is a single base apart. This entry comes from a study of PD-1 blockade in classical Hodgkin lymphoma (dated by TCRdb to about 2020). Regarding the study in general: Nivolumab dosing was 3 mg/kg intravenously every 2 weeks, continuing until either disease progression or unacceptable toxicity. To define a peripheral blood immune signature of response to PD-1 blockade in classical Hodgkin lymphoma, the study combined TCR beta sequencing with CyTOF.

This specimen's time point label, per the study, means: cycle 1 day 1 (C1D1), immediately before nivolumab initiation. Every trial patient had relapsed after autologous stem cell transplantation, and cohorts A, B and C differed in prior brentuximab vedotin exposure. A Miltenyi CD8+ T cell isolation kit was used for magnetic negative selection to purify CD8+ T cells from thawed PBMCs. The trial cohort was composed of under 70 patients with relapsed/refractory classical Hodgkin lymphoma, for whom complete response, partial response or progressive disease was recorded as best overall response. Trial patients were treated with single-agent nivolumab in the multi-cohort phase II CheckMate 205 trial. An independent review committee assessed best overall response using the 2007 International Working Group response criteria. Trial PBMCs were collected just before the start of nivolumab (C1D1) and during therapy at cycle 2 day 1 and cycle 4 day 1. After peripheral blood was drawn into 8 mL Vacutainer Cell Preparation Tubes, PBMCs were isolated by centrifugation and then cryopreserved. Purified CD4+ and CD8+ fractions were prepared only for cases in which an additional PBMC sample was available. Magnetically labelled cells were removed on LS columns in a quadroMACS separator, and the flow-through was retained as the purified fraction.

General findings and caveats noted by the study authors: The study covered only a single clinical trial cohort, and the causes of the repertoire differences, possibly disease activity or prior therapy, were still not defined. Trial patients with a complete response had baseline diversity similar to that of newly diagnosed patients, while partial responders and progressors had significantly lower diversity. A significant rise by C4D1 was seen in CD4+ but not CD8+ TCR diversity (p=0.0027 vs p=0.16), with the rise being most apparent in complete responders (p=0.02). Baseline TCR diversity was reported to be lower in newly diagnosed patients than in healthy donors and to be lower still in relapsed/refractory patients. Lower diversity was seen in patients whose nivolumab began less than 1 year after ASCT, and these patients were left out of later analyses so that immune reconstitution would not confound the results.

The CDR3, from cysteine to phenylalanine, totals 14 residues. The DNA shown is the 42-base CDR3, in frame from base 1. The CDR1 and CDR2 encoded by the germline V gene are MNHEY and SVGAGI. The junction carries 15 bases between V and J, which are trimmed by 5 bases and 6 bases respectively. Genomic DNA was isolated using the Qiagen DNeasy kit from unsorted PBMCs as well as from negatively selected CD4+ and CD8+ fractions. TCR beta CDR3 regions were amplified by immunoSEQ multiplex PCR using primers annealing to V and J segments. A synthetic immune receptor repertoire was used to minimize amplification bias, and any remaining bias was removed computationally after sequencing. The original methods were these. Custom Python scripts were used to quantify repertoire diversity as the Shannon entropy index. Unsorted, CD4+ and CD8+ repertoires were analyzed separately, except for combined analyses in which CD4+ and CD8+ sequences were merged in silico. A clone counted as expanded when the clone's frequency after treatment rose at least 2-fold relative to C1D1, and clones undetected at baseline were given a pseudocount of 0.5. Clones with 0 or 1 copy at C1D1 were classified as singleton clones, and clones with 2 or more copies were classified as non-singleton clones. Clones expanded in unsorted samples were labelled as CD4+, CD8+ or unknown by matching protein sequences in sorted samples from the same patient. Wilcoxon tests on paired samples were used to test diversity changes from C1D1 to C4D1. Entries here come from immuneACCESS through TCRdb and include only in-frame sequences with V and J called. Some clones fail to appear in such tables; in the studies checked, an unresolved V gene covers under half of the shortfall, and the cause of the remainder is unknown. The V and J calls and clone size are taken from that table; D and trimming were inferred from the DNA. A total of about 12,000 clones appear in this sample, about four fifths of them only once. The ten largest make up around two fifths of the sample.

The receptor was isolated from a human donor with classical Hodgkin lymphoma. The input for sequencing was CD8+ T cells from blood, taken at baseline. The V and J segments used are TRBV6-5 and TRBJ2-3, and the D gene may be TRBD2, 6 bases matching. The CDR3 region: CASSMTEGRDTQYF. The DNA sequence is given as TGTGCCAGCAGTATGACGGAGGGGCGGGATACGCAGTATTTT.